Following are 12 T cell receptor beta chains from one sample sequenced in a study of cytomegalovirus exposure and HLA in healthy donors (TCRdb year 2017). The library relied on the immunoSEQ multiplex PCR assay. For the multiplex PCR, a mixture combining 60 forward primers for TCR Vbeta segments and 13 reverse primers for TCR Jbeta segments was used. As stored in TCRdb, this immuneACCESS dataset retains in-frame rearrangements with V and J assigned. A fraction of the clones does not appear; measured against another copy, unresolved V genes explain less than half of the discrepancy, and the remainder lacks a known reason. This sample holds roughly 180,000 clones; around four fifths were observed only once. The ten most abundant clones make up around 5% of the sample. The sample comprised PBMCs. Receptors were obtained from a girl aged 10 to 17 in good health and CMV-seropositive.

CDR3 loop: CASSIMLSSSTDTQYF. The CDR3 DNA reads as TGTGCCAGTAGTATTATGCTTTCCAGTAGCACAGATACGCAGTATTTT. This rearrangement joins TRBV19 to TRBJ2-3, with D unclear. The CDR3 is 16 residues long. The germline CDR1 and CDR2 sequences are LNHDA and SQIVND (reference sequence). Trimming pared 3 bases from V and 0 bases from J, leaving 13 bases between.

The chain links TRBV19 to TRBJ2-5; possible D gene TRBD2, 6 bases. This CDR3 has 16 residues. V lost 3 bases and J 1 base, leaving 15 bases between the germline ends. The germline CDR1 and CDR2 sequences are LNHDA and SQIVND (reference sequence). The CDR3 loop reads CASSINSGRSQETQYF. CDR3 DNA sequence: TGTGCCAGTAGTATCAATTCGGGGAGGTCCCAAGAGACCCAGTACTTC.

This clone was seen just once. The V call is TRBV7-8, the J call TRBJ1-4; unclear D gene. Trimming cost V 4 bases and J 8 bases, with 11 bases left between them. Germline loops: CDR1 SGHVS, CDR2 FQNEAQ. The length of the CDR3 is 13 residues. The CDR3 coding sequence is TGTGCCAGCAGCTCGCAAATGCTAGAAAAACTGTTTTTT. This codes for CASSSQMLEKLFF.

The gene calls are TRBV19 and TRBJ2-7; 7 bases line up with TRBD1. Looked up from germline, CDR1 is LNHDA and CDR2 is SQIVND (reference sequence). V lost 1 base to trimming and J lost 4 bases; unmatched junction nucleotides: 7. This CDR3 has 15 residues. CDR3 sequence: CASSIGGGQTYEQYF. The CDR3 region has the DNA TGTGCCAGTAGTATAGGAGGGGGACAGACATACGAGCAGTACTTC.

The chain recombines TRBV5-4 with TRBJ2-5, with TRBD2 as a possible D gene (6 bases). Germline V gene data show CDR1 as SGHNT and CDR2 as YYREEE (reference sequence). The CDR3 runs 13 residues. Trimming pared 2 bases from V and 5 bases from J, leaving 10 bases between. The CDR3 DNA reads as TGTGCCAGCAGCTTCGGGGGTTCGGAGACCCAGTACTTC. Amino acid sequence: CASSFGGSETQYF.

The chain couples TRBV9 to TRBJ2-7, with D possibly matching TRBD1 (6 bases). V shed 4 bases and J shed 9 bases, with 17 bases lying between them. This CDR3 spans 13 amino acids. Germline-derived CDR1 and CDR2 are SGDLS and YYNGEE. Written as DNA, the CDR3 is TGTGCCAGCAGCCCCAACCCAGGGGATGGGCAGTACTTC. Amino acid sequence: CASSPNPGDGQYF.

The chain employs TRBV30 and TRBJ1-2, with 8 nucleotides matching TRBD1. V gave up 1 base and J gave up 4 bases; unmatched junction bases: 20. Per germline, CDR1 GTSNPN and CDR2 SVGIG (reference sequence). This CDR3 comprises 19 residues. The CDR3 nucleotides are TGTGCCTGGAGTGGTCACCCAGGGGGCCCTCGCGGATCTACCTATGGCTACACCTTC. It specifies CAWSGHPGGPRGSTYGYTF.

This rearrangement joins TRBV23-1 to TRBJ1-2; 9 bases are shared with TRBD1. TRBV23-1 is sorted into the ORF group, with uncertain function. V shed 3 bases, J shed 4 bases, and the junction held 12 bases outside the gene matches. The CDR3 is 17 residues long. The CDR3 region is CASSHPLQGTGSYGYTF. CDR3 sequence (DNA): TGCGCCAGCAGTCATCCCCTTCAGGGGACAGGGAGCTATGGCTACACCTTC.

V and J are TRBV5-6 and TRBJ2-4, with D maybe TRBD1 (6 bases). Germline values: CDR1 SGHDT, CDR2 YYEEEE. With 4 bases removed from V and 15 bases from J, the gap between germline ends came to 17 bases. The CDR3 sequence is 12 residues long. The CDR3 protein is CASSRVTGLSYF. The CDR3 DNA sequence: TGTGCCAGCAGCCGCGTAACAGGGTTGTCGTACTTC.

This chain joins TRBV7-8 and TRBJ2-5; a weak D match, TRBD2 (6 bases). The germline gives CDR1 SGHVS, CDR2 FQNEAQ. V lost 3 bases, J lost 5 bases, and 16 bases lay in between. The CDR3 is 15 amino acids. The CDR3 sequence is CASSFQEGRRETQYF. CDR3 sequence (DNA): TGTGCCAGCAGCTTTCAGGAGGGGAGAAGGGAGACCCAGTACTTC.

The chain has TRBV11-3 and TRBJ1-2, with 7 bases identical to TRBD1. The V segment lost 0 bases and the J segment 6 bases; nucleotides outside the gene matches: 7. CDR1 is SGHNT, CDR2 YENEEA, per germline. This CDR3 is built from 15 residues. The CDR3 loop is CASSLEYRGRDGYTF. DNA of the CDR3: TGTGCCAGCAGCTTAGAGTACAGGGGAAGAGATGGCTACACCTTC.

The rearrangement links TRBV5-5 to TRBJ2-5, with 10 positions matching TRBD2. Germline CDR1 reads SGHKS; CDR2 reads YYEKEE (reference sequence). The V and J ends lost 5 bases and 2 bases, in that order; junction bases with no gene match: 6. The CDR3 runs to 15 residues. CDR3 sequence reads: CASSPLAGGQETQYF. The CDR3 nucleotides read TGTGCCAGCAGTCCTTTAGCGGGGGGACAAGAGACCCAGTACTTC. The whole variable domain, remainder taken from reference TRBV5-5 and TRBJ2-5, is DAGVTQSPTHLIKTRGQQVTLRCSPISGHKSVSWYQQVLGQGPQFIFQYYEKEERGRGNFPDRFSARQFPNYSSELNVNALLLGDSALYLCASSPLAGGQETQYFGPGTRLLVL.